Described below is a single T cell receptor beta chain sequence and its context. Its antigen remains unidentified. Per-nucleotide qualities are absent, and no much larger clonotype sits a single base away. The donors were healthy, HIV-negative adults who had no recently reported acute infections or vaccinations. All donors were Caucasian adults living in Nashville, Tennessee, USA. Magnetic negative selection was used to enrich CD4+ T cells, after which naive cells were positively selected on CD45RA and the negative fraction became the memory subset. After blood collection by leukapheresis, PBMCs were isolated using Ficoll-Histopaque density gradient centrifugation and then cryopreserved in the vapor phase of liquid nitrogen. Purity and quantity of every magnetically sorted T cell population were checked by analytical flow cytometry. Genomic DNA was isolated from each sorted fraction and quantified by UV absorbance on a Nanodrop 2000c.

This specimen comes from a study of shared clonotypes between healthy human individuals (dated by TCRdb to 2019 to 2021). Background on the whole study: The cohort included three men and a couple of women between 18 and 49 years of age. For each donor, CD4 naive and CD4 memory were each run on three plates, CD8 naive on two plates, and CD8 memory on one plate. To estimate repertoire size and how much clonotypes are shared between individuals, the study performed deep sequencing of blood TCR repertoires from roughly five healthy adults. Different laboratories and diverse techniques were used to prepare libraries and sequence TCR repertoires, to increase sequencing depth and limit assay-specific biases. Per donor, leukapheresis produced somewhere between about 0.9 and 9.5 billion PBMCs. Results and caveats for the whole study, not just this receptor: Higher generation probabilities were observed for clonotypes shared by all four sorted-subset donors than for non-shared clonotypes. Pairwise subsampling indicated that sequencing depth was expected to affect the degree of clonotype sharing among donors. The genetic and exposure-history diversity represented was limited by the small number of donors. Even with the large sequencing depth, rarefaction of the sorted-subset datasets indicated that sequencing was incomplete. Only blood was sampled, and tissue TCR repertoires likely differ from those in blood. About 5% of naive CD4, 3.5% of naive CD8, about 2.5% of memory CD4, and less than 0.45% of memory CD8 clonotypes were shared across a few donors. Larger estimated clonotype richness was generally found for naive subsets than for memory subsets.

Via the germline V gene, CDR1 is SGHDN and CDR2 FVKESK. Including the terminal cysteine and phenylalanine, the CDR3 comprises 14 residues. Kept here is only the CDR3 DNA, which spans 42 bases and is read in frame from base 1. Trimming removed 1 base from V and 5 bases from J, leaving 11 bases between the germline ends. Using the deep immunoSEQ assay, TCR CDR3 regions were amplified from genomic DNA by multiplex PCR. Extracted genomic DNA from each cell subset was distributed evenly across all wells of several immunoSEQ 96-well plates, and each plate was treated as a replicate. For sorted subsets, each replicate PCR was loaded with about 0.2 ug genomic DNA, equivalent to 32,000 or so T cell genomes. Purified libraries were measured with a Qubit 3.0 fluorometer, size-checked on a Bioanalyzer 2100, and measured again with the KAPA Library Quantification kit. A separate single-read 150-cycle Illumina NextSeq 550 flow cell was used to sequence each immunoSEQ 96-well plate. The paper's data handling went like this. Because the immunoSEQ output included only junctional sequences and no quality scores, the filtering could not be the same as the filtering used for full-length reads. To assign V/J genes and CDR3, sequences were annotated using PyIR, a Python wrapper for IgBLAST v1.9, with IMGT germline references. Reads were removed for weak V/J assignments (E-value above 1e-6), missing CDR3, stop codons, out-of-frame junctions, or ambiguous translated residues. V3J clonotypes were defined by identical inferred V gene, J gene, and CDR3 amino acid sequence. The percentage overlap between two repertoires was calculated by dividing the number of shared unique clonotypes by the size of the smaller repertoire. RTK rarefaction, the Chao1 estimator, and Recon v2.1 estimates of unobserved clonotypes were used to assess repertoire richness. Generation probabilities for all TCRbeta clonotypes obtained by the gDNA method from a handful of donors were computed using OLGA. This immuneACCESS table, as held by TCRdb, lists in-frame sequences with V and J called but not all clones. Of the missing ones, under half trace to an unresolved V gene in checked studies; the others have no known cause. That table is the source of V, J and clone size, and D and trimming were worked out from the DNA. The sample includes about 730,000 clones, with approximately 77% observed a single time. The top ten constitute around 1.8% of the sample.

The TCR was taken from a woman in her thirties in good health. Input material: memory CD4+ T cells sorted from blood. The cell subset or site label on this specimen signifies: CD45RA-negative fraction. The chain was built from TRBV14 and TRBJ1-1; no D segment can be confidently identified. The sequence in DNA is TGTGCCAGCAGCCAAGGAGTGGGGTTGACTGAAGCTTTCTTT. Protein translation: CASSQGVGLTEAFF.